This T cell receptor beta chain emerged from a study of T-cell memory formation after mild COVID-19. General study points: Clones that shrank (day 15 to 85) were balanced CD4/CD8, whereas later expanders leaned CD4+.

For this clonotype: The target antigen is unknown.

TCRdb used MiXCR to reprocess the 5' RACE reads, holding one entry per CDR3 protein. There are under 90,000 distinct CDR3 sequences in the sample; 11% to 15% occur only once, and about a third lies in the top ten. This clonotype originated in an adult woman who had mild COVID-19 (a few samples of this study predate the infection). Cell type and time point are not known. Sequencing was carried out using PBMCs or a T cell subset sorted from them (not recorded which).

CDR3 DNA: TGTGCCTGGGACCTAGCGGGGGGCTATACGGCCCAGTACTTC. This codes for CAWDLAGGYTAQYF. The chain links TRBV30 to TRBJ2-5, with 11 bases identical to TRBD2. Germline trimming cut 5 bases from V and 9 bases from J; bases unmatched to any gene: 11. The CDR3 has 14 amino acids. The V gene's germline CDR1 is GTSNPN and CDR2 SVGIG (reference sequence).